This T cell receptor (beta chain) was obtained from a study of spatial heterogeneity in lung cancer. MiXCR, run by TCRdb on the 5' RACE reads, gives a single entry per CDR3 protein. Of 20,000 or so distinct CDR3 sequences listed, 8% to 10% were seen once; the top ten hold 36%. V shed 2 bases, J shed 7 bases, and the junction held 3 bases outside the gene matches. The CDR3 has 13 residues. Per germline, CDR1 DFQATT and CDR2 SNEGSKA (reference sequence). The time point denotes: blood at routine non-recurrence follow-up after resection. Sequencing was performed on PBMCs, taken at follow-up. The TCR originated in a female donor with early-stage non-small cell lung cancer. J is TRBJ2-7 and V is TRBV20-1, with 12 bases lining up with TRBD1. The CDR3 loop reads CSARRDRGREQYF. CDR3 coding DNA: TGCAGTGCTAGACGGGACAGGGGGCGGGAGCAGTACTTC.